This TCR beta chain was sequenced for a study of blood T cell repertoires in COVID-19. This clone was detected only once. Generated by immunoSEQ multiplex PCR, the TCRdb table keeps only in-frame clones and is missing some. The repertoire has 120,000 to 150,000 clones, about 83% of them found once; the top ten carry about 5.8%. The germline V gene has CDR1 SGDLS and CDR2 YYNGEE. The CDR3 length is 15 residues. V was shortened by 0 bases and J by 3 bases, with 9 bases between the two germline ends. Material: PBMCs or T cells enriched from blood (not recorded which). The V call is TRBV9, the J call TRBJ1-4; no firm D call. The source of this sequence is a woman aged 50 to 60 who had been exposed to COVID-19. The CDR3 here is CASSVADSANEKLFF. The CDR3 DNA reads as TGTGCCAGCAGCGTAGCGGACTCGGCTAATGAAAAACTGTTTTTT.